Reported below is one T cell receptor beta chain. RNA amounts of 0.5 to 1 ug underwent reverse transcription with random hexamers. TCRdb re-called the immunoSEQ multiplex PCR reads through MiXCR, storing one row per CDR3 protein. The data show just under 150,000 distinct CDR3 sequences, less than 95% seen once. The record originates from a study of CD8 T cells in Susac syndrome. Losses at the gene ends were 4 bases for V and 2 bases for J; bases not matched to a gene: 8. This CDR3 is built from 14 residues. CDR1 and CDR2 from the germline V gene are GTSNPN and SVGIG (reference sequence). The TCR originated in a human donor in good health. The rearrangement joins TRBV30 to TRBJ2-7; 7 bases are a match to TRBD1. The specimen sequenced was CD4+ T cells from PBMCs. CDR3 protein: CAWTRTGITYEQYF. CDR3 coding DNA: TGTGCCTGGACCCGGACAGGAATTACCTACGAGCAGTACTTC. Full variable domain (missing parts from reference TRBV30 and TRBJ2-7): SQTIHQWPATLVQPVGSPLSLECTVEGTSNPNLYWYRQAAGRGLQLLFYSVGIGQISSEVPQNLSASRPQDRQFILSSKKLLLSDSGFYLCAWTRTGITYEQYFGPGTRLTVT.